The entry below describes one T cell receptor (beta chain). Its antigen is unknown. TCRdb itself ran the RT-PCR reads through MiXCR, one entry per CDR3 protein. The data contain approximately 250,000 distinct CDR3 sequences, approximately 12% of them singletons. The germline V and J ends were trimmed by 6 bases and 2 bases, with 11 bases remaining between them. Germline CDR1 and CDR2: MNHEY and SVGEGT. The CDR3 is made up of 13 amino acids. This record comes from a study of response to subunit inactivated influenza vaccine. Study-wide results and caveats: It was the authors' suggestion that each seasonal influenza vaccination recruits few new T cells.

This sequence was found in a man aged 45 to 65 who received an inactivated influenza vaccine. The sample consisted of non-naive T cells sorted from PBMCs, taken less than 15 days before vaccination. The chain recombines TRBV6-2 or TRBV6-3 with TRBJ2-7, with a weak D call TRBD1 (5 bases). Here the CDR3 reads CASRKDKTYEQYF. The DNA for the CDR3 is TGTGCCAGCAGAAAGGACAAGACCTACGAGCAGTACTTC.